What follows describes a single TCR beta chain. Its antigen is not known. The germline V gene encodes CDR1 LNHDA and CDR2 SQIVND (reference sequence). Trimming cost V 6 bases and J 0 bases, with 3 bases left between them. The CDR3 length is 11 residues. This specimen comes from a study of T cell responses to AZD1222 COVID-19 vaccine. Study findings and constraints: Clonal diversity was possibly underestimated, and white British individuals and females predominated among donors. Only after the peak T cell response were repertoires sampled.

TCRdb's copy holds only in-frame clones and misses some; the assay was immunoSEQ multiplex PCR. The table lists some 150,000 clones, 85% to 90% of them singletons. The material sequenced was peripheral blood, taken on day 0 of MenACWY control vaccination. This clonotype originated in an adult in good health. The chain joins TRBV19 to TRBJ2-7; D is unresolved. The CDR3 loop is CASRTSYEQYF. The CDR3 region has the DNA TGTGCCAGTAGGACCTCCTACGAGCAGTACTTC.